The following is a T cell receptor beta chain sequence with its context. Germline values: CDR1 MNHEY, CDR2 SMNVEV (reference sequence). The CDR3 covers 12 residues. Trimming shortened V by 8 bases and J by 4 bases, and 11 bases separated the two germline ends. Original processing notes: Reference gene primer amplification gave estimated nucleated cell counts. TCRdb's copy holds only in-frame clones and misses some; the assay was immunoSEQ multiplex PCR. Clone size and V and J calls were adopted from that table, with D and trimming inferred from the DNA. The sample holds roughly 670,000 clones, more than 80% seen once. These data originate in a study of blood T cell repertoires in COVID-19. About the research overall: Acute-phase and convalescent COVID-19 samples originated in the United States, Italy and Spain. T cells, B-cell-depleted T cells, or PBMCs supplied cDNA or gDNA.

This TCR was recovered from a woman aged 18 to 35 with acute or convalescent COVID-19. The material sequenced was peripheral blood. The genes are TRBV27 and TRBJ1-2; D may be TRBD1 (5 bases). The CDR3 spells CASGPGPYGYTF. In DNA, the CDR3 is TGTGCCAGCGGACCAGGGCCCTATGGCTACACCTTC.